This TCR beta chain was sequenced during a study of T cell responses to AZD1222 COVID-19 vaccine. The assay was immunoSEQ multiplex PCR, and TCRdb's table has in-frame clones only and misses some. The sample shows about 120,000 clones, less than 95% of them seen only once. Details on this clone: Antigen unknown.

Overall study results and limits: Clonal diversity may have been underestimated in mostly white British donors.

The clonotype originates from an adult in good health. The sample was peripheral blood, taken on day 0 of AZD1222 vaccination.

This CDR3 is CASKTGLDYGYTF. CDR3 DNA sequence: TGTGCCAGCAAGACAGGTCTCGACTATGGCTACACCTTC. The chain uses TRBV6-5 and TRBJ1-2; possibly TRBD1 for D (6 bases). V lost 7 bases and J 3 bases, leaving 12 bases between the germline ends. CDR3 size: 13 residues. The germline CDR1 and CDR2 sequences are MNHEY and SVGAGI.